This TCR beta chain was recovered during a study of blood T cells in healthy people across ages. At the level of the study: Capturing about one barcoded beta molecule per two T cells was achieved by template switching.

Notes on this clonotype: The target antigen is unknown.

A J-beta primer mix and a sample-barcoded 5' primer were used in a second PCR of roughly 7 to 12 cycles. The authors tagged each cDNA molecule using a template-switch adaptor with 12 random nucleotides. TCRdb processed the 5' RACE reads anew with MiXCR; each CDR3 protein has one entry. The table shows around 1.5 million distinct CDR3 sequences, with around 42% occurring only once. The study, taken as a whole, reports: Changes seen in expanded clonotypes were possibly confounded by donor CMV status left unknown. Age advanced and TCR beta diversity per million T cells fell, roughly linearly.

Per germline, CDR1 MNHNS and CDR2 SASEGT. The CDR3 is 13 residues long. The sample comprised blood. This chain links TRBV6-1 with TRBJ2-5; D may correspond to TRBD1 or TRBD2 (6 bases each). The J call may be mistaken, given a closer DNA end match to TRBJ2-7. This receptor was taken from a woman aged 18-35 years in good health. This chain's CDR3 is CASREGGTYEQYF. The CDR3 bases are TGTGCCAGCAGGGAGGGGGGAACCTACGAGCAGTACTTC.